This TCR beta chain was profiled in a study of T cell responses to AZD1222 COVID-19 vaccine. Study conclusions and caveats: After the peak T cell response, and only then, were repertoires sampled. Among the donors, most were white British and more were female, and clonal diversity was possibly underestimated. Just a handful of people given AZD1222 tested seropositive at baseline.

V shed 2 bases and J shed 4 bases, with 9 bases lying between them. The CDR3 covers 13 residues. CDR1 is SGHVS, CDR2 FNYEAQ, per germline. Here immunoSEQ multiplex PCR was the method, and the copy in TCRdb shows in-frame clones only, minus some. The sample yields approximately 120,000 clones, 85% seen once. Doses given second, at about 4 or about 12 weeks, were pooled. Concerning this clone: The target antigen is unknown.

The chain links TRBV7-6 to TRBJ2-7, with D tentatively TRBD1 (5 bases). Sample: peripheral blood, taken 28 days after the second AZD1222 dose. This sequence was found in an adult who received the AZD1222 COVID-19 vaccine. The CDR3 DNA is TGTGCCAGCAGCTTATATCAGGGATACGAGCAGTACTTC. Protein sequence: CASSLYQGYEQYF.